Below are 7 T cell receptor beta chains sequenced from a single sample in a study of T-cell reconstitution after alpha-beta-depleted transplantation in children. Unique molecular identifiers were incorporated when the TCRbeta library was constructed. TCRdb reprocessed the PCR reads with MiXCR, giving one entry per CDR3 protein. The table lists fewer than 700,000 distinct CDR3 sequences, roughly 13% of them singletons, with 2% to 2.5% in the top ten. The material was PBMCs, mostly from graft donor cells, obtained 360 days after TCRalphabeta/CD19-depleted stem cell transplant. The receptors stem from a male patient younger than 18 who had a stem cell transplant for acute myeloid leukemia, so the T cells may come from the graft donor.

The J gene is TRBJ1-5, the V gene TRBV20-1; D not certain. This CDR3 is 16 amino acids long. The V gene lost 2 bases and the J gene lost 0 bases, with 14 bases spanning the gap. Germline V CDR1 and CDR2: DFQATT, SNEGSKA (reference sequence). The CDR3 DNA reads as TGCAGTGCTAGATGGTTGAGAGTAGATAGCAATCAGCCCCAGCATTTT. This translates into CSARWLRVDSNQPQHF.

The sample holds a few counts of this clonotype. The rearrangement joins TRBV20-1 to TRBJ2-7; D is unresolved. Trimming took off 3 bases at V and 3 bases at J, with 12 bases between the two ends. CDR1 and CDR2 (germline): DFQATT, SNEGSKA (reference sequence). CDR3 length: 13 residues. The CDR3 region has the DNA TGCAGTGCTAGGGAATTCCCTCACTACGAGCAGTACTTC. Protein: CSAREFPHYEQYF.

A few counts support this clonotype. This chain connects TRBV7-3 to TRBJ2-1, with D possibly called TRBD1 or TRBD2 (5 bases each). This CDR3 has 13 amino acids. Germline V gene data show CDR1 as SGHTA and CDR2 as FQGTGA. The V end lost 5 bases, the J end lost 6 bases, and 11 bases lay between the germline ends. Here the CDR3 reads CASSRDGTNEQFF. In nucleotides, the CDR3 is TGTGCCAGCAGCCGCGACGGGACCAATGAGCAGTTCTTC. The entire variable domain, with the rest obtained from reference TRBV7-3 and TRBJ2-1, is as follows: GAGVSQTPSNKVTEKGKYVELRCDPISGHTALYWYRQSLGQGPEFLIYFQGTGAADDSGLPNDRFFAVRPEGSVSTLKIQRTERGDSAVYLCASSRDGTNEQFFGPGTRLTVL.

The sample holds many counts of this clonotype. The CDR3 DNA reads TGTGCCAGCAGCTGGGTGGGAGGGCCTACAGATACGCAGTATTTT. The encoded protein is CASSWVGGPTDTQYF. The V and J genes are TRBV5-4 and TRBJ2-3; TRBD2 aligns across 7 bases. This CDR3 is 15 amino acids long. Per the germline V gene, CDR1 is SGHNT and CDR2 is YYREEE (reference sequence). Trimming cost V 3 bases and J 3 bases; bases outside gene matches: 7.

The chain recombines TRBV27 with TRBJ2-7; D is undetermined. Trimming took 5 bases from V and 4 from J, leaving 12 bases between them. Per the germline V gene, CDR1 is MNHEY and CDR2 is SMNVEV (reference sequence). CDR3 length equals 13 residues. As DNA, the CDR3 is TGTGCCAGCAGTCCCGACTCTAGATACGAGCAGTACTTC. Its translation: CASSPDSRYEQYF.

The sample holds a few counts of this clonotype. J is TRBJ2-7 and V is TRBV18; D uncertain. Trimming removed 4 bases from V and 2 bases from J, with 6 bases in between. CDR1 and CDR2 (germline): KGHSH, LQKENI. The CDR3 consists of 12 residues. This CDR3 reads CASSQSAYEQYF. Written as DNA, the CDR3 is TGTGCCAGCTCACAGTCCGCCTACGAGCAGTACTTC.

The chain uses TRBV3-1 and TRBJ2-1; D perhaps matches TRBD2 (5 bases). This CDR3 region has 13 residues. The germline V and J ends were trimmed by 0 bases and 10 bases, with 10 bases remaining between them. Germline V gene data show CDR1 as LGHDT and CDR2 as YNNKEL (reference sequence). CDR3 sequence (DNA): TGTGCCAGCAGCCAAGATCTTGGGAGAGAGCAGTTCTTC. Amino acids: CASSQDLGREQFF.